This T cell receptor beta chain appears in the sequencing data of a study of blood T cell repertoires in COVID-19. The germline V gene has CDR1 LGHDT and CDR2 YNNKEL (reference sequence). The length of the CDR3 is 13 residues. V lost 2 bases and J lost 6, with 8 bases in between. Only in-frame clones appear in the TCRdb table, and some are missing; sequencing was by immunoSEQ multiplex PCR. The profile shows tens of thousands of clones, about 83% of them singletons. Sequenced material: peripheral blood. The V and J genes are TRBV3-1 (or the pseudogene TRBV3-2) and TRBJ1-5; D is undetermined. The clonotype comes from a man aged 65 to 79 with COVID-19, enrolled during active disease. This chain's CDR3 is CASSQHGGQPQHF. In nucleotides, the CDR3 is TGTGCCAGCAGCCAACACGGAGGTCAGCCCCAGCATTTT.